The 2 T cell receptor beta chains below come from one sample, sequenced in a study of T cell responses to AZD1222 COVID-19 vaccine. TCRdb's table, derived via immunoSEQ multiplex PCR, lists solely in-frame clones and lacks some. Here the sample spans approximately 130,000 clones, about 89% being singletons. Sequenced here: peripheral blood, sampled 28 days after the second AZD1222 dose. The source is an adult who received the AZD1222 COVID-19 vaccine.

This clone has a single count. This chain uses TRBV6-5 with TRBJ2-4; maybe TRBD2 (5 bases). Germline V gives CDR1 MNHEY, CDR2 SVGAGI. V lost 2 bases to trimming and J lost 0 bases, with 5 bases between them. CDR3 length equals 14 residues. CDR3 loop: CASSYGLAKNIQYF. The DNA of the CDR3 is TGTGCCAGCAGTTACGGACTAGCCAAAAACATTCAGTACTTC.

This clone was recorded once. This sequence joins TRBV9 and TRBJ2-1, with 9 bases lining up with TRBD1. The CDR3 spans 16 residues. V shed 0 bases and J 4 bases; nucleotides not matched to a gene: 5. Per the germline V gene, CDR1 is SGDLS and CDR2 is YYNGEE. The CDR3 reads CASSVGGTGWYNEQFF. The CDR3 DNA is TGTGCCAGCAGCGTAGGGGGGACAGGGTGGTACAATGAGCAGTTCTTC.